Described below is a single TCR beta chain sequence and its context. The CDR3 runs 14 residues. CDR1 SGHRS and CDR2 YFSETQ come from the germline V gene. The germline V and J ends were trimmed by 4 bases and 7 bases, with 14 bases remaining between them. The sample originates from a study of blood T cell repertoires in COVID-19. How the authors handled the data: Amplification of reference gene primers was used by the study to estimate nucleated cell counts. Measured with immunoSEQ multiplex PCR; TCRdb has only the in-frame clones, and not every one. V, J and clone size are taken as reported in that table, and D and trimming were inferred from the DNA itself. The sample lists some 150,000 clones, 70% to 90% seen once, with approximately 1.3% in the top ten.

This chain joins TRBV5-1 and TRBJ1-4; no firm D call. The sample taken for sequencing was PBMCs or T cells enriched from blood (not recorded which). The receptor was derived from a woman under 40 with acute COVID-19. The CDR3: CASSTSLDGEKLFF. CDR3 nucleotides: TGCGCCAGCAGCACCAGCCTAGATGGTGAAAAACTGTTTTTT.